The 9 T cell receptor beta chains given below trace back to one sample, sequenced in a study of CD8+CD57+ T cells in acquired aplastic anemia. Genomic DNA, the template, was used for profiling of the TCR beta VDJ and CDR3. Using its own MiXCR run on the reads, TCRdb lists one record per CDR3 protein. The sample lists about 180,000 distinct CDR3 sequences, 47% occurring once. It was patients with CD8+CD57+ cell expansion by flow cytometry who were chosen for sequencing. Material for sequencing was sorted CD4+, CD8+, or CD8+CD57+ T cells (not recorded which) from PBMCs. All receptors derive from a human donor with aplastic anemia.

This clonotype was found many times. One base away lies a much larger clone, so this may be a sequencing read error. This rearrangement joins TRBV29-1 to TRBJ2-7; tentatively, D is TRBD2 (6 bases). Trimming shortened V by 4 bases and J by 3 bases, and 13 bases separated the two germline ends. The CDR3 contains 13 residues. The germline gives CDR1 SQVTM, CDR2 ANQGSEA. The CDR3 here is CSVGDAEGYEQYF. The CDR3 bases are TGCAGCGTTGGGGATGCGGAGGGCTACGAGCAGTACTTC.

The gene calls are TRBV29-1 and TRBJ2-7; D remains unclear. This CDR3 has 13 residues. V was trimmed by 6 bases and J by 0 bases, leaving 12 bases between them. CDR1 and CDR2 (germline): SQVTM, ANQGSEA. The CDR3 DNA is TGCAGCGTGAGCCTAGAGAGCTCCTACGAGCAGTACTTC. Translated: CSVSLESSYEQYF.

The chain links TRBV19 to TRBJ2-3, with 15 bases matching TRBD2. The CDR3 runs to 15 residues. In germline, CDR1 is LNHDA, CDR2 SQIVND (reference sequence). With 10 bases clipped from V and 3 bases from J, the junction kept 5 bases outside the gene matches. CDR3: CATGTSGGRTDTQYF. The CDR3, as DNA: TGTGCCACCGGGACTAGCGGGGGGAGGACAGATACGCAGTATTTT.

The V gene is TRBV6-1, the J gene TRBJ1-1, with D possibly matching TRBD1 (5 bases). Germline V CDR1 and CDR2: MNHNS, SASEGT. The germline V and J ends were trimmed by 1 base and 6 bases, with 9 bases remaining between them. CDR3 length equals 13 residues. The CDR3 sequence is CASSEGGDSEAFF. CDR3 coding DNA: TGTGCCAGCAGTGAAGGGGGGGACTCTGAAGCTTTCTTT.

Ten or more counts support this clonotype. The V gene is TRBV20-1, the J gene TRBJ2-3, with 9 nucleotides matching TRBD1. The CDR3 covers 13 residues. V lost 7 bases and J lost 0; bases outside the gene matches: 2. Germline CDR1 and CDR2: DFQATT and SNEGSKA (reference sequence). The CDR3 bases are TGCAGTGGCGGGACAGGGAGCACAGATACGCAGTATTTT. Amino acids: CSGGTGSTDTQYF.

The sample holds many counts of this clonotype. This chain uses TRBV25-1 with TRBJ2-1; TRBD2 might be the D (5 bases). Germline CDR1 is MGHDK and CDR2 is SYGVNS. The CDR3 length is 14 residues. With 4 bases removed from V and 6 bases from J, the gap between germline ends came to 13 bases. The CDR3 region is CASSGEPGSNEQFF. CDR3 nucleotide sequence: TGTGCCAGCAGTGGAGAACCGGGAAGCAATGAGCAGTTCTTC.

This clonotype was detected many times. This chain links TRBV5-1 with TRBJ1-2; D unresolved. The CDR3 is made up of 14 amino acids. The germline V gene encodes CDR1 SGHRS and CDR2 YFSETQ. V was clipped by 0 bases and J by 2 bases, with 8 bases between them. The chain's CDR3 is CASSLDSPNYGYTF. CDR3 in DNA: TGCGCCAGCAGCTTGGACAGCCCGAACTATGGCTACACCTTC.

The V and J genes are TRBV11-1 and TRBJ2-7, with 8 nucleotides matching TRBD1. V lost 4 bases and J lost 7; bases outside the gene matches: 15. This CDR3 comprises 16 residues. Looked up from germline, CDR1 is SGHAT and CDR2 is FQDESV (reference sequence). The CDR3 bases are TGTGCCAGCAGCTCCGCTCAGTCCCGGGACAGGTTTGAGCAGTACTTC. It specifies CASSSAQSRDRFEQYF.

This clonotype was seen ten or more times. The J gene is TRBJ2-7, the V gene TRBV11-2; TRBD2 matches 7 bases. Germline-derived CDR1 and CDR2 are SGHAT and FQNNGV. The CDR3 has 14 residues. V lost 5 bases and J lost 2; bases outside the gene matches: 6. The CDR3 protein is CASSPPAGAYEQYF. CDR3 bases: TGTGCCAGCAGCCCCCCTGCGGGAGCCTACGAGCAGTACTTC.